A selection of T cell receptor beta chains follows, all from one sample in a study of blood T cell repertoires in COVID-19. This table comes from immunoSEQ multiplex PCR, and its TCRdb copy is limited to in-frame clones, with some not included. The sample holds some 150,000 clones; around 87% are singletons and the top ten take 4% to 4.5%. What was sequenced was peripheral blood. These receptor sequences come from a woman between 40 and 50 years old with acute or convalescent COVID-19. The CDR3 runs from the conserved cysteine through the conserved F or W. D genes are given only for firm matches. Clone size is shown for a subset of rows, as once, few, many or a class of expanded clone.

j_call | d_call | v_call | clone_size | cdr3_aa | cdr3_nt
TRBJ2-1 | TRBD2 | TRBV7-9 | - | CASSLASGSDEQFF | TGTGCCAGCAGCTTGGCTAGCGGGAGCGATGAGCAGTTCTTC
TRBJ2-7 | TRBD1 | TRBV27 | - | CASSYSSFGAGGPSYEQYF | TGTGCCAGCAGTTACTCTTCTTTCGGGGCAGGGGGTCCCTCCTACGAGCAGTACTTC
TRBJ2-1 | - | TRBV27 | - | CASSPGVTYNEQFF | TGTGCCAGCAGCCCAGGGGTTACCTACAATGAGCAGTTCTTC
TRBJ2-7 | - | TRBV6-5 | once | CASTIDRWGNEQYF | TGTGCCAGCACCATAGACAGGTGGGGGAACGAGCAGTACTTC
TRBJ1-1 | - | TRBV27 | - | CASSSWTRGVDTEAFF | TGTGCCAGCAGTTCTTGGACTCGGGGGGTGGACACTGAAGCTTTCTTT
TRBJ2-2 | TRBD2 | TRBV15 | few | CATSRDGLAGGTGELFF | TGTGCCACCAGCAGAGACGGACTAGCGGGGGGGACCGGGGAGCTGTTTTTT
TRBJ2-5 | TRBD1 | TRBV7-2 | - | CASSSTGGWETQYF | TGTGCCAGCAGCTCGACAGGGGGTTGGGAGACCCAGTACTTC
TRBJ2-7 | TRBD1 | TRBV4-3 | - | CASSQGASGTAGSYEQYF | TGCGCCAGCAGCCAAGGGGCTTCGGGGACAGCAGGTTCCTACGAGCAGTACTTC
TRBJ2-1 | - | TRBV15 | once | CATSRPYNEQFF | TGTGCCACCAGCAGACCGTACAATGAGCAGTTCTTC
TRBJ2-1 | TRBD2 | TRBV10-2 | - | CASRAGLAVYNEQFF | TGCGCCAGCCGAGCGGGACTAGCGGTCTACAATGAGCAGTTCTTC
TRBJ2-1 | - | TRBV14 | - | CASSASLEQFF | TGTGCCAGCAGCGCTAGCTTGGAGCAGTTCTTC
TRBJ2-7 | - | TRBV11-2 | - | CASSGRGKGSYEQYF | TGTGCCAGCAGCGGTAGAGGAAAAGGCTCCTACGAGCAGTACTTC
TRBJ1-2 | - | TRBV5-1 | once | CASSLVVAGNGYTF | TGCGCCAGCAGCTTGGTGGTAGCAGGGAATGGCTACACCTTC
TRBJ1-1 | - | TRBV7-8 | - | CASSLLSVAGDGEAFF | TGTGCCAGCAGCTTACTTTCGGTTGCGGGGGATGGTGAAGCTTTCTTT
TRBJ1-2 | - | TRBV19 | once | CASSIVPPWGGYTF | TGTGCCAGTAGTATAGTTCCCCCCTGGGGCGGCTACACCTTC
TRBJ2-1 | TRBD2 | TRBV19 | - | CASSIEERESAEQFF | TGTGCCAGTAGTATAGAGGAGCGGGAGTCTGCTGAGCAGTTCTTC
TRBJ1-5 | - | TRBV19 | - | CASRGSSNQPQHF | TGTGCCAGTAGGGGGAGTAGCAATCAGCCCCAGCATTTT
TRBJ2-7 | - | TRBV2 | - | CASSSQGNEQYF | TGTGCCAGCAGTAGCCAGGGTAACGAGCAGTACTTC
TRBJ1-2 | TRBD1 | TRBV9 | - | CASSVATGGAYGYTF | TGTGCCAGCAGCGTAGCTACAGGGGGCGCCTATGGCTACACCTTC
TRBJ1-2 | TRBD1 | TRBV6-5 | few | CASTPTGSGSGYTF | TGTGCCAGCACCCCGACAGGGTCTGGTTCGGGCTACACCTTC
TRBJ2-2 | - | TRBV12-3/TRBV12-4 | - | CASSLIVAGELFF | TGTGCCAGCAGTTTGATAGTCGCCGGGGAGCTGTTTTTT
TRBJ2-7 | TRBD1 | TRBV18 | - | CASSSSGTGGRYEQYF | TGTGCCAGCTCATCGTCCGGGACAGGGGGCAGATACGAGCAGTACTTC